The 17 T cell receptor beta chains below were found in one sample sequenced in a study of T cell changes during pregnancy in multiple sclerosis. Measured with immunoSEQ multiplex PCR; TCRdb has only the in-frame clones, and not every one. The data show roughly 30,000 clones, with approximately 89% seen just once and around 5% held by the top ten. Sequencing used CD8+ T cells from peripheral blood mononuclear cells, obtained in the first trimester of pregnancy. The origin of the receptors is a female donor with multiple sclerosis, enrolled in a pregnancy study.

The V and J genes are TRBV7-9 and TRBJ2-7, with a weak D call TRBD2 (6 bases). The CDR3 is made up of 14 amino acids. The germline gives CDR1 SEHNR, CDR2 FQNEAQ (reference sequence). The ends were cut back, 5 bases at V and 3 bases at J, with 14 bases in the middle. The CDR3 DNA reads TGTGCCAGCAGCCGGGGAGGAGACAGCTACGAGCAGTACTTC. Translated: CASSRGGDSYEQYF.

The rearrangement links TRBV10-2 to TRBJ1-3; a weak D match, TRBD1 (6 bases). V was trimmed by 8 bases and J by 5 bases, leaving 16 bases between them. The V gene's germline CDR1 is WSHSY and CDR2 SAAADI. The CDR3 runs to 14 residues. CDR3 loop: CASSDRRIRNTIYF. The CDR3 coding sequence is TGCGCCAGCTCAGACAGGAGGATCCGAAACACCATATATTTT.

The J gene is TRBJ2-1, the V gene TRBV4-1, with 10 positions matching TRBD1. Per the germline V gene, CDR1 is MGHRA and CDR2 is YSYEKL. There are 14 residues in the CDR3. The V segment lost 4 bases and the J segment 5 bases; nucleotides outside the gene matches: 2. This CDR3 reads CASSLGQGDNEQFF. In nucleotides, the CDR3 is TGCGCCAGCAGCCTAGGACAGGGGGACAATGAGCAGTTCTTC.

V and J are TRBV13 and TRBJ2-5, with D possibly being TRBD1 (5 bases). Germline CDR1 reads PRHDT; CDR2 reads FYEKMQ (reference sequence). There are 14 residues in the CDR3. Between the trimmed V and J ends, which lost 1 base and 5 bases, there was a span of 11 bases. CDR3 bases: TGTGCCAGCAGCTTAGAAGGGGAATGGGAGACCCAGTACTTC. It translates to CASSLEGEWETQYF.

This clone appeared a single time. The rearrangement links TRBV5-4 to TRBJ1-1, with 8 bases aligning to TRBD1. The length of the CDR3 is 13 residues. The germline V gene encodes CDR1 SGHNT and CDR2 YYREEE (reference sequence). Trimming took 5 bases from V and 3 from J; bases not matched to a gene: 3. CDR3 sequence reads: CASRDRVDTEAFF. The CDR3 DNA sequence: TGTGCCAGCAGGGACAGGGTCGACACTGAAGCTTTCTTT.

The V and J genes are TRBV7-2 and TRBJ2-1; tentative D call: TRBD1 (5 bases). The CDR3 is 15 amino acids. The V end was cut by 4 bases, the J end by 4 bases, with 14 bases between. Per germline, CDR1 SGHTA and CDR2 FQGNSA. CDR3 sequence (DNA): TGTGCCAGCAGCTCCGAGGCAGGGCCGTACAATGAGCAGTTCTTC. This translates into CASSSEAGPYNEQFF.

The CDR3 loop is CASRAETASGGYTF. CDR3 sequence (DNA): TGTGCCAGCAGAGCAGAGACAGCTTCGGGTGGCTACACCTTC. This rearrangement joins TRBV6-6 to TRBJ1-2, with D possibly TRBD1 on 5 matching bases. The CDR3 is 14 amino acids. Per germline, CDR1 MNHNY and CDR2 SVGAGI (reference sequence). The germline V and J ends were trimmed by 6 bases and 7 bases, with 18 bases remaining between them.

The gene calls are TRBV9 and TRBJ1-2, with 9 bases matching TRBD1. V trimming: 1 base; J trimming: 8 bases; junction bases outside the gene matches: 9. The CDR3 has 15 amino acids. CDR1 is SGDLS, CDR2 YYNGEE, per germline. CDR3 protein: CASSVYRGPARGYTF. Here the CDR3 DNA reads TGTGCCAGCAGCGTATACAGGGGGCCCGCACGAGGCTACACCTTC.

The rearrangement links TRBV7-9 to TRBJ1-4; D gene unclear. The CDR3 is made up of 12 amino acids. Germline V gene sequence: CDR1 SEHNR, CDR2 FQNEAQ (reference sequence). Trimming cost V 6 bases and J 12 bases, with 14 bases left between them. CDR3 protein: CASSWIRGELFF. CDR3 in DNA: TGTGCCAGCAGTTGGATTCGGGGAGAACTGTTTTTT.

This chain links TRBV19 with TRBJ2-7, with 10 bases aligning to TRBD2. Losses at the gene ends were 6 bases for V and 3 bases for J; bases not matched to a gene: 8. The CDR3 extends over 15 amino acids. Germline CDR1 LNHDA, CDR2 SQIVND (reference sequence). This CDR3 is CASSTIAGGLYEQYF. The CDR3 nucleotides are TGTGCCAGTAGCACAATAGCGGGAGGTCTCTACGAGCAGTACTTC.

The V call is TRBV9, the J call TRBJ2-1; TRBD1 aligns across 11 bases. J lost 12 bases, V lost 3 bases, and 14 bases had no gene match. Germline lookup yields CDR1 SGDLS and CDR2 YYNGEE. The CDR3 consists of 16 residues. CDR3 region: CASSAPVGQGVGGQFF. CDR3 coding DNA: TGTGCCAGCAGCGCCCCAGTGGGACAGGGGGTTGGAGGGCAGTTCTTC.

The chain employs TRBV4-3 and TRBJ2-7; maybe TRBD2 (6 bases). Per the germline V gene, CDR1 is LGHNA and CDR2 is YSLEER. The length of the CDR3 is 16 residues. V gave up 0 bases and J gave up 3 bases, with 15 bases separating them. In DNA, the CDR3 is TGCGCCAGCAGCCAAGATTCTCTTCTAGCGAGCTACGAGCAGTACTTC. Amino acids: CASSQDSLLASYEQYF.

This clone was seen just once. The chain has TRBV19 and TRBJ1-4; no clear D gene. The CDR3 sequence is 16 residues long. Germline CDR1 is LNHDA and CDR2 is SQIVND (reference sequence). The V and J ends lost 0 bases and 6 bases respectively, with 14 bases between them. The CDR3 nucleotides read TGTGCCAGTAGTATAGATCGTGAGGCGTTGGATGAAAAACTGTTTTTT. It specifies CASSIDREALDEKLFF.

This clone appeared a single time. J is TRBJ2-1 and V is TRBV11-2; 9 bases fit TRBD2. J gave up 5 bases and V 1 base, and 6 bases lay outside the gene matches. The CDR3 is 16 residues long. CDR1 is SGHAT and CDR2 is FQNNGV in the germline V gene. Here the CDR3 reads CASSLVAGLADNEQFF. CDR3 nucleotide sequence: TGTGCCAGCAGCTTAGTAGCGGGACTAGCAGACAATGAGCAGTTCTTC.

This chain connects TRBV10-1 to TRBJ2-3, with TRBD2 identical over 11 bases. This CDR3 is built from 15 residues. CDR1 WNHNN and CDR2 SYGVQD come from the germline V gene (reference sequence). V dropped 5 bases and J dropped 3; count of bases not matched to a gene: 4. The CDR3 is CASSSSGRTTDTQYF. The CDR3 DNA follows: TGCGCCAGCAGTTCTAGCGGGAGGACGACAGATACGCAGTATTTT.

The V call is TRBV28, the J call TRBJ2-4; the match to TRBD1 covers 8 bases. The CDR3 is made up of 17 amino acids. From germline, CDR1 is MDHEN and CDR2 SYDVKM. V shed 5 bases and J 0 bases; nucleotides not matched to a gene: 9. DNA for the CDR3: TGTGCCAGCAGTATCATGGACAGGGCCCTAGCCAAAAACATTCAGTACTTC. Protein sequence: CASSIMDRALAKNIQYF.

Only one count was recorded for this clone. The chain carries TRBV9 and TRBJ2-7, with D unresolved. Germline V gene lookup returns CDR1 SGDLS and CDR2 YYNGEE. Trimming cost V 4 bases and J 3 bases, with 5 bases left between them. The CDR3 consists of 11 residues. The CDR3: CASSPHYEQYF. CDR3 bases: TGTGCCAGCAGCCCCCACTACGAGCAGTACTTC.